This is a list of T cell receptor beta chains from one sample in a study of graft-versus-host responses after intestinal transplantation. Assay used: immunoSEQ multiplex PCR; TCRdb lists only in-frame clones, some missing. Of about 86,000 clones listed, 88% are singletons. These receptors' antigens are unknown. The sequencing here drew on unstimulated CD4+ T cells sorted from spleen or lymph node cells, taken before transplant. Source of these receptors: a human donor who was the organ donor for an intestinal transplant. Both conserved end residues are part of each CDR3. The D gene is left open where the match is weak. Clone size, where shown, is once, few, many, or a class for clones that have expanded.

j_call	d_call	cdr3_length	v_call	clone_size	cdr3_nt	cdr3_aa
TRBJ2-7	TRBD2	15	TRBV7-9	.	TGTGCCAGCAGCCCTACTAGCGGGATGTCATACGAGCAGTACTTC	CASSPTSGMSYEQYF
TRBJ2-7	.	16	TRBV10-2	.	TGCGCCAGCAGTGAGCTCCCCCCCGGGAGTGAGTACGAGCAGTACTTC	CASSELPPGSEYEQYF
TRBJ1-2	TRBD1	13	TRBV19	.	TGTGCCACCTCAGGACAGGGGAACTATGGCTACACCTTC	CATSGQGNYGYTF
TRBJ2-5	TRBD1	14	TRBV7-3	once	TGTGCCAGCAGCTTGACAGGGGTCCAAGAGACCCAGTACTTC	CASSLTGVQETQYF
TRBJ1-2	TRBD1	15	TRBV5-1	.	TGCGCCAGCAGCTTGGTGGTCGCAGGGGGTGGTGGCTACACCTTC	CASSLVVAGGGGYTF
TRBJ2-5	.	14	TRBV5-1	.	TGCGCCAGCAGCGGGAAGGACAAGAGTGAGACCCAGTACTTC	CASSGKDKSETQYF
TRBJ2-3	TRBD2	15	TRBV5-4	.	TGTGCCAGCAGCTTGGAGCGGGGGGGCCCAGATACGCAGTATTTT	CASSLERGGPDTQYF
TRBJ2-6	.	18	TRBV4-3	.	TGCGCCAGCAGCCAAGACAGACACCCCCGCTCTGGGGCCAACGTCCTGACTTTC	CASSQDRHPRSGANVLTF
TRBJ2-5	TRBD2	15	TRBV7-2	.	TGTGCCAGCAGACGAGAGCGGGGATTACAAGAGACCCAGTACTTC	CASRRERGLQETQYF
TRBJ1-2	TRBD1	14	TRBV11-3	.	TGTGCCAGCTCCCCCACACAGGGGGGATATGGCTACACCTTC	CASSPTQGGYGYTF
TRBJ2-3	TRBD2	18	TRBV9	.	TGTGCCAGCAGCGTAGGAGGAGCGGGGGGGCTATACACAGATACGCAGTATTTT	CASSVGGAGGLYTDTQYF
TRBJ2-7	.	12	TRBV6-1	.	TGTGCCAGCAGTGAAGGCCGCTATGAGCAGTACTTC	CASSEGRYEQYF
TRBJ2-1	TRBD2	18	TRBV4-2	.	TGTGCCAGCAGGGGGTCGGGGGGGCTCCGCTCTCCTTACAATGAGCAGTTCTTC	CASRGSGGLRSPYNEQFF
TRBJ2-2	TRBD1	14	TRBV7-2	.	TGTGCCAGCAGCTTGGGGACAGGGGGCAGTCAGGGGTTTTTT	CASSLGTGGSQGFF
TRBJ1-3	.	17	TRBV9	.	TGTGCCAGCAGCGTACACCCGGGAGGACACTCTGGAAACACCATATATTTT	CASSVHPGGHSGNTIYF
TRBJ2-7	TRBD2	14	TRBV10-1	few	TGCGCCAGCAGCTCGACTAGCGGGACCTACGAGCAGTACTTC	CASSSTSGTYEQYF
TRBJ1-5	.	13	TRBV2	.	TGTGCCAGCAGTGAAAGGTGGAGACAGCCCCAGCATTTT	CASSERWRQPQHF
TRBJ2-1	.	16	TRBV6-1	.	TGTGCCAGCAGTGCCCCGAATCCCCCCGGAGGGAGTGAGCAGTTCTTC	CASSAPNPPGGSEQFF
TRBJ1-6	TRBD1	14	TRBV6-1	.	TGTGCCAGCAGCAACAGGGGAATGAGTTCACCCCTCCACTTT	CASSNRGMSSPLHF
TRBJ2-3	.	15	TRBV5-1	.	TGCGCCAGCAGCTCGTTAGCCTCAGGGCGCGATACGCAGTATTTT	CASSSLASGRDTQYF
TRBJ1-6	.	13	TRBV15	.	TGTGCCACCAGCAGAGCGGGGTATTCACCCCTCCACTTT	CATSRAGYSPLHF
TRBJ2-3	.	14	TRBV30	.	TGTGCCTGGAGCCCTGGGGCGGGCACAGATACGCAGTATTTT	CAWSPGAGTDTQYF
TRBJ2-6	TRBD1	14	TRBV28	.	TGTGCCAGCAGGGCAGGGGGTCGGGCCAACGTCCTGACTTTC	CASRAGGRANVLTF
TRBJ2-1	TRBD2	16	TRBV28	.	TGTGCCAGCAGGGTAGCGGGAGACGTCTTCTACAATGAGCAGTTCTTC	CASRVAGDVFYNEQFF
TRBJ1-4	TRBD1	14	TRBV19	.	TGTGCCAGTACCGGGACAGCAACTAATGAAAAACTGTTTTTT	CASTGTATNEKLFF
TRBJ1-5	.	13	TRBV5-1	.	TGCGCCAGCAGCTTTACAGGCAATCAGCCCCAGCATTTT	CASSFTGNQPQHF